These 4 T cell receptor beta chains share one sample of origin, sequenced in a study of CD8+ T cells in alopecia areata. Reverse transcription of extracted RNA yielded cDNA, which provided the sequencing template. Clones were read by immunoSEQ multiplex PCR, and TCRdb kept only the in-frame ones, dropping some. This table has hundreds of thousands of clones, less than 80% appearing once. Specimen: CD4+ T cells sorted from blood, collected at week 0. The receptors shown here come from a human donor with alopecia areata.

The DNA of the CDR3 is TGTGCCAGCAGCACCGGGACAGGGAGGGAGACCCAGTACTTC. It encodes CASSTGTGRETQYF. The chain carries TRBV5-6 and TRBJ2-5; 9 positions match TRBD1. The CDR3 is 14 amino acids. The germline V gene has CDR1 SGHDT and CDR2 YYEEEE. V dropped 4 bases and J dropped 5; count of bases not matched to a gene: 6.

The chain joins TRBV5-1 to TRBJ1-5; D is unresolved. V shed 0 bases and J shed 6 bases, with 7 bases lying between them. Germline V gene sequence: CDR1 SGHRS, CDR2 YFSETQ. The CDR3 length is 13 residues. The CDR3 DNA follows: TGCGCCAGCAGCTTGGAAGCCGGTCAGCCCCAGCATTTT. Its protein product is CASSLEAGQPQHF.

This clone appeared a few times. This rearrangement joins TRBV5-4 to TRBJ1-2; 8 nucleotides line up with TRBD1. Germline V lookup: CDR1 SGHNT, CDR2 YYREEE (reference sequence). The CDR3 length is 15 residues. V shed 3 bases and J 2 bases; nucleotides not matched to a gene: 6. Here the CDR3 DNA reads TGTGCCAGCAGCTCTGGACAGGGTTCAAACTATGGCTACACCTTC. Encoded protein: CASSSGQGSNYGYTF.

The chain employs TRBV6-5 and TRBJ2-7; 7 bases fit TRBD1. Germline-derived CDR1 and CDR2 are MNHEY and SVGAGI. The CDR3 length is 13 residues. The V and J ends lost 10 bases and 4 bases, in that order; junction bases with no gene match: 10. The chain's CDR3 is CATRDSFGYEQYF. The CDR3 nucleotides read TGTGCCACCCGGGACAGCTTTGGTTACGAGCAGTACTTC.